This T cell receptor (beta chain) was identified in a study of OX40 agonist ivuxolimab in advanced cancers. The overall study: The study treated patients with ivuxolimab, an agonistic anti-OX40 (CD134) antibody. Ivuxolimab, which patients received intravenously every 2 weeks, was dosed at 0.01 to 10 mg/kg. Enrollees could have had prior anti-PD-1, anti-PD-L1 or anti-CTLA-4 therapy, which 30% to 50% had received.

The CDR3 runs to 15 residues. The germline gives CDR1 SGHTA, CDR2 FQGNSA. Trimming left V 4 bases short and J 1 base short, with 13 bases between. Regarding this clone: The antigen is undetermined.

Clones were sequenced by immunoSEQ multiplex PCR, and TCRdb holds only the in-frame ones, with some missing. The sample gives 77,000 or so clones, about nine tenths of which show up once; 0.4% to 0.55% is in the top ten. Study-level findings and limits: Clonal expansion by week 6 occurred in CD4+ and CD8+ blood T cells (at 0.1 to 3.0 mg/kg).

The receptor's source is an adult with an advanced solid tumor such as melanoma, head and neck, liver or kidney cancer. V is TRBV7-2 and J is TRBJ1-1; weak D call: TRBD1 (6 bases). The specimen was CD4+ or CD8+ T cells sorted from blood, collected in a trial of the OX40 agonist ivuxolimab. CDR3 DNA: TGTGCCAGCAGCTCCCAGTCGGGGGCGAACACTGAAGCTTTCTTT. This encodes CASSSQSGANTEAFF.